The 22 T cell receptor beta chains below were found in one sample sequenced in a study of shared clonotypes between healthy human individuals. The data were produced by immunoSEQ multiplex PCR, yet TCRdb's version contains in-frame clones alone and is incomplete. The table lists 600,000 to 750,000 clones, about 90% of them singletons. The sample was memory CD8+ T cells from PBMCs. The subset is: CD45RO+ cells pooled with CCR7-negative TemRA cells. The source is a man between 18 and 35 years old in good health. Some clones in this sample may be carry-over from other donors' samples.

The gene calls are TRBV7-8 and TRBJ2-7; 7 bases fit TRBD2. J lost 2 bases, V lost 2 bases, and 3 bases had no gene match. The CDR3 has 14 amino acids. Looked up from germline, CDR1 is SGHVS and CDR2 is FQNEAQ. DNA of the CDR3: TGTGCCAGCAGCTTATTCGGGACTACCTACGAGCAGTACTTC. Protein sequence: CASSLFGTTYEQYF.

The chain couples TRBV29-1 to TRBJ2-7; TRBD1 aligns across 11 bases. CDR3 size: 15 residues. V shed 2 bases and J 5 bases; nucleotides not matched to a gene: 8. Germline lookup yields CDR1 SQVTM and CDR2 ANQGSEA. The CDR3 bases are TGCAGCGTTGAAAGGACAGGGGGCGAGGTGGACGAGCAGTACTTC. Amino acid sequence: CSVERTGGEVDEQYF.

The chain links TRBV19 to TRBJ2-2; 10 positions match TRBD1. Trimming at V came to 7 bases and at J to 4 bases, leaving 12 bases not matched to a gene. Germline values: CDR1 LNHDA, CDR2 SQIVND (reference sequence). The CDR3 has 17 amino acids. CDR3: CASTSRDRGAGTGELFF. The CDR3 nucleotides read TGTGCCAGTACCTCCCGGGACAGGGGCGCGGGCACCGGGGAGCTGTTTTTT. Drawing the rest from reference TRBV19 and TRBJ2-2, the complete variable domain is DGGITQSPKYLFRKEGQNVTLSCEQNLNHDAMYWYRQDPGQGLRLIYYSQIVNDFQKGDIAEGYSVSREKKESFPLTVTSAQKNPTAFYLCASTSRDRGAGTGELFFGEGSRLTVL.

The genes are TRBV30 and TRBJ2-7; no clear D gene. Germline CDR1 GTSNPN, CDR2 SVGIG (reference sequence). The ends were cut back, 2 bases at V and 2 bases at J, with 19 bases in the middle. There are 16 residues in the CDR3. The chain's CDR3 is CAWSPTSDRIPYEQYF. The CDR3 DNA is TGTGCCTGGAGTCCGACTTCGGACCGTATCCCCTACGAGCAGTACTTC.

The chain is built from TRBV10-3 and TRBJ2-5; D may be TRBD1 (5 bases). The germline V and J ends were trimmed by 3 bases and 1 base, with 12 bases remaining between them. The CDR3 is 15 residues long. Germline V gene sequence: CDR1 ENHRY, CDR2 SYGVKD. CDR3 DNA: TGTGCCATCAGTGATACCAGGGTAACCCAAGAGACCCAGTACTTC. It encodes CAISDTRVTQETQYF.

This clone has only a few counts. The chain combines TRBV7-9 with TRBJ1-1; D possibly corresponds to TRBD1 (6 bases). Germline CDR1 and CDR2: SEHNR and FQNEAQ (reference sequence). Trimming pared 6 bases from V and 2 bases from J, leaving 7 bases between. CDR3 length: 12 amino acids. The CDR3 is CASRDSNTEAFF. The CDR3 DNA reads TGTGCCAGCAGGGACAGCAACACTGAAGCTTTCTTT.

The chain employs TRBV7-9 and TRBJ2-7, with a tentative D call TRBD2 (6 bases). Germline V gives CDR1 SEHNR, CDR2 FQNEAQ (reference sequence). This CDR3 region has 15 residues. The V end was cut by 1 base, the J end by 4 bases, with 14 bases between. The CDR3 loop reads CASSLDFFGGYEQYF. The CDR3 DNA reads TGTGCCAGCAGCTTAGATTTCTTCGGGGGTTACGAGCAGTACTTC. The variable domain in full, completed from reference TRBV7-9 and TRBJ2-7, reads DTGVSQNPRHKITKRGQNVTFRCDPISEHNRLYWYRQTLGQGPEFLTYFQNEAQLEKSRLLSDRFSAERPKGSFSTLEIQRTEQGDSAMYLCASSLDFFGGYEQYFGPGTRLTVT.

In DNA form, the CDR3 reads TGCGCCAGCAGCCAAGGGACGTCCACTGACACTGAAGCTTTCTTT. Translation gives CASSQGTSTDTEAFF. The chain employs TRBV4-3 and TRBJ1-1; D is unresolved. Trimming pared 1 base from V and 3 bases from J, leaving 12 bases between. The CDR3 is made up of 15 amino acids. Germline values: CDR1 LGHNA, CDR2 YSLEER.

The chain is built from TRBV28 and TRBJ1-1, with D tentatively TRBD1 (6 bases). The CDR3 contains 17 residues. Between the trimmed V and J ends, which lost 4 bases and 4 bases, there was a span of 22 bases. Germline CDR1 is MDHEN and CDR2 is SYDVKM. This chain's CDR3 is CASSSAQGFSWATEAFF. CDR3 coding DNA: TGTGCCAGCAGTTCAGCTCAGGGGTTTTCGTGGGCCACTGAAGCTTTCTTT.

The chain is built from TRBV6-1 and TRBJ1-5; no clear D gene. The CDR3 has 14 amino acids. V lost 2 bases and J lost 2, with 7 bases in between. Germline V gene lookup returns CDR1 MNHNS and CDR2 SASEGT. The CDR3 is CASSERARNQPQHF. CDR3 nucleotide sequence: TGTGCCAGCAGTGAACGGGCGCGCAATCAGCCCCAGCATTTT.

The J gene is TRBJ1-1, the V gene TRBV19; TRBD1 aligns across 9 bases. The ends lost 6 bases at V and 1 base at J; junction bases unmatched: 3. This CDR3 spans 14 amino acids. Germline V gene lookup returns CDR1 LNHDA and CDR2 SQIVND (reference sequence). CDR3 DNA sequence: TGTGCCAGTAGCACAGGGGGCTCGAACACTGAAGCTTTCTTT. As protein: CASSTGGSNTEAFF.

This CDR3 is CASSYFPRRKNTEAFF. The DNA of the CDR3 is TGTGCCAGCAGTTACTTCCCGCGACGGAAGAACACTGAAGCTTTCTTT. The V and J genes are TRBV6-5 and TRBJ1-1; D gene unclear. This CDR3 has 16 amino acids. Germline assignment: CDR1 MNHEY and CDR2 SVGAGI. V was trimmed by 1 base and J by 1 base, leaving 13 bases between them.

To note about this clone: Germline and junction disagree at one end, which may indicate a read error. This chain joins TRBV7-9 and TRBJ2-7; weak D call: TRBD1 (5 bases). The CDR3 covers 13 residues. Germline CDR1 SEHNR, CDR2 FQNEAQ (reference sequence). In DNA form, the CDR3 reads TGTGCCAGCAGCTTCGTATTAGGGGCGGCCCGTGGGTTC. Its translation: CASSFVLGAARGF.

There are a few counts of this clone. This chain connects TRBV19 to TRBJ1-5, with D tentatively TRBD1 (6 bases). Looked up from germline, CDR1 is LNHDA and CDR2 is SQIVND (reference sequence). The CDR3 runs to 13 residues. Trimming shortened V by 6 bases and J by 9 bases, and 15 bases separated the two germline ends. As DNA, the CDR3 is TGTGCCAGTAGCCCGTCAGGGGTTGGGCCCCAGCATTTT. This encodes CASSPSGVGPQHF.

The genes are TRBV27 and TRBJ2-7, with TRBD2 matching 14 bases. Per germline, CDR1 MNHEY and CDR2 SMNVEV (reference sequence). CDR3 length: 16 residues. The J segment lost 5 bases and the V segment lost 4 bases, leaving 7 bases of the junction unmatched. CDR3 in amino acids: CASSSWTSGRFDEQYF. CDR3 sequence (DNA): TGTGCCAGCAGTTCCTGGACTAGCGGGAGGTTTGACGAGCAGTACTTC.

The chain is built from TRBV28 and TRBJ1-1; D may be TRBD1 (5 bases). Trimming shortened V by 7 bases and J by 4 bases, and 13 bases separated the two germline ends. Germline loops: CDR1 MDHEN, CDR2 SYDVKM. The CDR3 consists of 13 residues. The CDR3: CASTLPGGTEAFF. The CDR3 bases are TGTGCCAGCACCCTCCCTGGGGGCACTGAAGCTTTCTTT.

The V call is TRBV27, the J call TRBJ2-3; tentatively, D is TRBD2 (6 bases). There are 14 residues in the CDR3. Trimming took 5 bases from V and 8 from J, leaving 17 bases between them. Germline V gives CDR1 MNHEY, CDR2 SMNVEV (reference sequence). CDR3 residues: CASSVGLTGGTQYF. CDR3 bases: TGTGCCAGCAGTGTGGGACTCACCGGGGGTACGCAGTATTTT.

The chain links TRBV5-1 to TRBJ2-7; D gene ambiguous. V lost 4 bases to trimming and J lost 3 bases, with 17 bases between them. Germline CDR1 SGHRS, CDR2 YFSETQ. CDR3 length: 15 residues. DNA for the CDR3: TGCGCCAGCAGCCCAGATTCAGGCCTAAACTACGAGCAGTACTTC. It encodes CASSPDSGLNYEQYF. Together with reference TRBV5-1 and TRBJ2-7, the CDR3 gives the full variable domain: KAGVTQTPRYLIKTRGQQVTLSCSPISGHRSVSWYQQTPGQGLQFLFEYFSETQRNKGNFPGRFSGRQFSNSRSEMNVSTLELGDSALYLCASSPDSGLNYEQYFGPGTRLTVT.

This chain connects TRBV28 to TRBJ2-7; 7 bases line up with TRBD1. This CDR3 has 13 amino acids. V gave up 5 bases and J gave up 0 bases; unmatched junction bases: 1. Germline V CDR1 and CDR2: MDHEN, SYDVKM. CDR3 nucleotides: TGTGCCAGCAGTGGGACAGTCTCCTACGAGCAGTACTTC. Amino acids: CASSGTVSYEQYF.

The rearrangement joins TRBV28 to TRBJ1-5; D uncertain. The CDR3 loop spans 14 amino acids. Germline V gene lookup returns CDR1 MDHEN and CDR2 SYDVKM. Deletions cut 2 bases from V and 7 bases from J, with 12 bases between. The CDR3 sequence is CASSLRNIGQPQHF. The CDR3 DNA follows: TGTGCCAGCAGTTTAAGAAATATAGGCCAGCCCCAGCATTTT.

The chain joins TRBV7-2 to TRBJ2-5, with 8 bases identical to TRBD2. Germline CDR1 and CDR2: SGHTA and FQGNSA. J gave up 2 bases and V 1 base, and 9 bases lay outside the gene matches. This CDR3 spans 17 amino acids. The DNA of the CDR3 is TGTGCCAGCAGCTTAGACGAAGCGGGAGTGTGGCAAGAGACCCAGTACTTC. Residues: CASSLDEAGVWQETQYF.

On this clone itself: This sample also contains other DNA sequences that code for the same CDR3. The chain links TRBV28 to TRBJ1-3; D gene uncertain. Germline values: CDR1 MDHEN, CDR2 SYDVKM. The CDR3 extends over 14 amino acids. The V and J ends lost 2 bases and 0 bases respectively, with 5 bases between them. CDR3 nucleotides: TGTGCCAGCAGTTTAGGGAGCTCTGGAAACACCATATATTTT. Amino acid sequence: CASSLGSSGNTIYF.